This T cell receptor (beta chain) was obtained from a study of blood T cell repertoires in COVID-19. Germline assignment: CDR1 MDHEN and CDR2 SYDVKM. The CDR3 totals 17 residues. Trimming took off 6 bases at V and 0 bases at J, with 19 bases between the two ends. TCRdb's table, derived via immunoSEQ multiplex PCR, lists solely in-frame clones and lacks some. The sample lists 73,000 or so clones, over 70% occurring once. This receptor was identified in a man aged 60-69 years with acute or convalescent COVID-19. The chain links TRBV28 to TRBJ2-3, with D perhaps TRBD1 (6 bases). Sequencing input: peripheral blood. The CDR3 region is CASSRLGARSSTDTQYF. The DNA of the CDR3 is TGTGCCAGCAGCCGCCTGGGGGCCCGCTCTAGCACAGATACGCAGTATTTT.